The T cell receptor (beta chain) under discussion was sequenced for a study of response to subunit inactivated influenza vaccine. Regarding the study as a whole: The authors put forward the suggestion that each seasonal influenza vaccination may bring in only a limited number of new T cells.

The CDR3 has 13 residues. The V and J ends lost 0 bases and 6 bases respectively, with 10 bases between them. Germline CDR1 reads SGHDT; CDR2 reads YYEEEE. For this clonotype: What it binds is unknown.

TCRdb processed the RT-PCR reads anew with MiXCR; each CDR3 protein has one entry. In the table there are about 800,000 distinct CDR3 sequences, 21% of which are singletons. The chain recombines TRBV5-6 with TRBJ2-7; maybe TRBD2 (6 bases). The sequencing here drew on PBMCs from blood, taken 5 days after vaccination. The sequence was collected from a man aged 50 to 60 who received an inactivated influenza vaccine. In DNA form, the CDR3 reads TGTGCCAGCAGCTTGGGACTAGAGGGCGAGCAGTACTTC. Protein sequence: CASSLGLEGEQYF.